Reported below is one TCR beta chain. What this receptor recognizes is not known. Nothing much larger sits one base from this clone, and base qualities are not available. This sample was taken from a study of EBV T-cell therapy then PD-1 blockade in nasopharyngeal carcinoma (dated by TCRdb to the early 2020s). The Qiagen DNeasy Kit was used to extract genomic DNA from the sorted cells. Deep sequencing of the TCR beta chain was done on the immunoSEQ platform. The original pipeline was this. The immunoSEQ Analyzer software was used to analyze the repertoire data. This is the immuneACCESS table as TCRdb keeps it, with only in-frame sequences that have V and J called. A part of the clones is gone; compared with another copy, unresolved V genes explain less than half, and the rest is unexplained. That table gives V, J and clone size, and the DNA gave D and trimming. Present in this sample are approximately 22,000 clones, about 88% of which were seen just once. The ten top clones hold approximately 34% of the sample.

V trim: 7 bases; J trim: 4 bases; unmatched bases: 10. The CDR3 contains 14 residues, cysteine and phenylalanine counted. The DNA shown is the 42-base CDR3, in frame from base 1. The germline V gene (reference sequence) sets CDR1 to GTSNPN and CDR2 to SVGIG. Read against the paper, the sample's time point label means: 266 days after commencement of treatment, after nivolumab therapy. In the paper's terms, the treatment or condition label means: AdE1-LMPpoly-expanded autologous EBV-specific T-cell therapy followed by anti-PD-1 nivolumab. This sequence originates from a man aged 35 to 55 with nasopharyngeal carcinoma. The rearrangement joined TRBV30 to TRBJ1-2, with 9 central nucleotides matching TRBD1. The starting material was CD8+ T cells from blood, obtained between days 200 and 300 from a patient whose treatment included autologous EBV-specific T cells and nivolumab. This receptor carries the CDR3 CASPDRGHLYGYTF. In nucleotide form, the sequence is TGTGCCTCCCCGGACAGGGGCCACCTCTATGGCTACACCTTC.